This entry is about one T cell receptor beta chain. Some clones are missing from TCRdb's copy, which holds only in-frame ones; the method was immunoSEQ multiplex PCR. The sample has about 41,000 clones, more than 80% seen once; the top ten hold roughly 6%. The data stem from a study of brain T cells in children with intractable seizures. The CDR3 covers 20 residues. The ends lost 7 bases at V and 0 bases at J; junction bases unmatched: 21. Germline loops: CDR1 SGHRS, CDR2 YFSETQ. The J gene is TRBJ2-3, the V gene TRBV5-1; 9 bases line up with TRBD1. Source: peripheral blood, taken at surgery. The source of this sequence is a girl aged 2-10 years with tuberous sclerosis and intractable seizures. The CDR3: CASLKYGIRDRDPSTDTQYF. As DNA, the CDR3 is TGCGCCAGCCTAAAATACGGAATCCGGGACAGGGACCCTAGCACAGATACGCAGTATTTT.